This TCR beta chain is from a study of T cell responses to AZD1222 COVID-19 vaccine. Clones were sequenced by immunoSEQ multiplex PCR, and TCRdb holds only the in-frame ones, with some missing. The data show about 100,000 clones, with over 90% seen just once and around 4.7% held by the top ten. General study points: Reports say nearly half of spike-specific TCRs go after unmutated variant regions. Donors were chiefly white British, with a greater number of females, and clonal diversity was perhaps underestimated. Only after the peak T cell response were repertoires sampled. Mapped onto spike, vaccine-associated CD4 TCRs spanned it and were dominant at 160-218 and 743-854.

As for this clone: Its cognate antigen is unknown.

Sequenced material: peripheral blood, taken on day 0 of AZD1222 vaccination. This TCR came from an adult in good health.

CDR3 nucleotide sequence: TGTGCCAGCAGCGACAGCCTCACTGAAGCTTTCTTT. It is translated as CASSDSLTEAFF. The chain couples TRBV6-6 to TRBJ1-1; D is perhaps TRBD1 (5 bases). Germline CDR1 MNHNY, CDR2 SVGAGI (reference sequence). V was clipped by 6 bases and J by 4 bases, with 9 bases between them. The length of the CDR3 is 12 residues.